This T cell receptor (beta chain) was profiled in a study of blood T cell repertoires in COVID-19 (dated by TCRdb to about 2020). Study-wide context: The collaborator samples originated in the United States, Italy and Spain and spanned the acute and convalescent phases of COVID-19. The material from the prospective study consisted of cDNA or gDNA derived from T cells, B-cell-depleted T cells, or PBMCs. The repertoires were released in a freely available public database intended as a resource for research on the immune response to SARS-CoV-2. Samples were obtained from the ongoing ImmuneRACE study (first 160 participants) and from some 1,300 subjects provided by 6 global collaborators. Nearly every sample came with metadata listing a de-identified subject ID, COVID-19 status, age in years and sex. Where HLA class I and class II types were available, the types were taken from metadata supplied by the sample provider, not from assay-based typing. Deeply sampled blood TCRbeta repertoires from subjects exposed to, actively infected with, or recovered from COVID-19 were included in the dataset. General conclusions and limits of the study: How much clinical and demographic metadata was included differed by source and by participant, and the metadata was provided uncurated.

Reading from cysteine to phenylalanine, the CDR3 counts 13 amino acids. Solely the CDR3 DNA is kept, with 39 bases framed from the first base. Compared with germline, V lacks 2 bases and J lacks 3 bases; bases without a gene match: 0. The germline V gene gives CDR1 as SGHTA and CDR2 as FQGNSA. Whole blood was collected in K2EDTA tubes by collaborating institutions according to the institutions' own protocols. Collaborator samples were shipped for TCRbeta analysis as frozen whole blood, isolated PBMCs, or DNA extracted from either sample type. The immunoSEQ Assay, a bias-controlled multiplex PCR, was used to amplify TCRbeta CDR3 regions from genomic DNA. The study's processing was this. Nucleated cell counts per sample were estimated from amplification of reference gene primers within the assay. Sequence reads were collapsed and filtered to measure the absolute abundance of every unique TCRbeta CDR3 rearrangement. For each sample, productive Simpson clonality was calculated as the square root of Simpson's diversity index over productive rearrangements. What TCRdb holds here is the immuneACCESS table cut down to in-frame rearrangements. Part of the clones is not present; checked against another copy, under half of the missing clones reflect an unresolved V gene, and the others are unexplained. The V and J calls and the clone size are those of that table, but D and trimming were determined from the DNA. Present in this sample are about 70,000 clones, around 85% of which were seen just once. The top ten clonotypes cover roughly 12% of the sample.

A single count supports this clone. This receptor's antigen is unknown. No quality values exist for individual bases; no much larger clone is one base distant. The sequence joins TRBV7-2 to TRBJ1-1; TRBD1 agrees with 7 junctional bases. Sequencing input: peripheral blood. The sequence was obtained from a human donor in a cohort sampled during active COVID-19. The CDR3 corresponds to CASSLQGDTEAFF. The nucleotide sequence is TGTGCCAGCAGCTTACAGGGGGACACTGAAGCTTTCTTT.